The source of this TCR beta chain is a study of T cells in Graves' hyperthyroidism and ophthalmopathy. Regions amplified from RNA transcripts were the TCR beta CDR3 regions. TCR CDR3 regions were first amplified by RT-PCR with HTBI primers. Via MiXCR, TCRdb re-called the multiplex PCR reads, giving one row per CDR3 protein. The table lists approximately 420,000 distinct CDR3 sequences, 14% to 15% of them singletons. This clonotype was detected a few times. Its matching antigen is unknown. The study's findings and limits: Blood shared most expanded thyroid clonotypes above 0.001.

Trimming cost V 8 bases and J 5 bases; bases outside gene matches: 14. The CDR3 runs 16 residues. Germline V gene sequence: CDR1 MNHEY, CDR2 SMNVEV (reference sequence). The origin of this receptor is a woman in her 30s with Graves' hyperthyroidism. The rearrangement joins TRBV27 to TRBJ2-5, with TRBD1 matching 10 bases. Sample: blood. CDR3 DNA sequence: TGTGCCAGCGCGGAACTCTGGACAGGGGGTCGGGAGACCCAGTACTTC. Translation: CASAELWTGGRETQYF.